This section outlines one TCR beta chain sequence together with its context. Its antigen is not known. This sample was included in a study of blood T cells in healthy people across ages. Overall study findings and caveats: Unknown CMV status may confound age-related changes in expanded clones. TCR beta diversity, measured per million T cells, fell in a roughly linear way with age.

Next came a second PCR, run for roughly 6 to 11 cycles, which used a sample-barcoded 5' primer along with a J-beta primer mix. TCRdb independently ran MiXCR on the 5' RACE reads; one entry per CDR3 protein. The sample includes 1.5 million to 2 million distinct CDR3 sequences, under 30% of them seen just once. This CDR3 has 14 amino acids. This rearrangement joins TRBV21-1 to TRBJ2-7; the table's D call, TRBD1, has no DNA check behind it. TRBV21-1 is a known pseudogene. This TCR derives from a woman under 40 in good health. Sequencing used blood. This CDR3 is CASNKGQGDYEQYF. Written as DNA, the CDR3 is TGTGCCAGCAACAAGGGACAGGGTGACTACGAGCAGTACTTC.